The 5 T cell receptor beta chains below all came from one sample that was sequenced in a study of OX40 agonist ivuxolimab in advanced cancers. Here immunoSEQ multiplex PCR was the method, and the copy in TCRdb shows in-frame clones only, minus some. The table includes about 69,000 clones, approximately 90% detected once. Sequences were derived from CD4+ or CD8+ T cells sorted from blood, sampled in a trial of the OX40 agonist ivuxolimab. The origin of the receptors is an adult with an advanced solid tumor such as melanoma, head and neck, liver or kidney cancer.

CDR3 amino acids: CASSETQDRYGYTF. The CDR3 region has the DNA TGTGCCAGCAGTGAAACCCAGGACCGCTATGGCTACACCTTC. This sequence joins TRBV6-1 and TRBJ1-2; D is undetermined. The germline V gene encodes CDR1 MNHNS and CDR2 SASEGT. Trimming shortened V by 2 bases and J by 4 bases, and 11 bases separated the two germline ends. This CDR3 region has 14 residues.

The V and J genes are TRBV6-1 and TRBJ1-5; 7 bases agree with TRBD1. The CDR3 sequence is 17 residues long. CDR1 is MNHNS and CDR2 is SASEGT in the germline V gene. The V gene end was trimmed by 4 bases and the J gene end by 0 bases; junction bases not matched to a gene: 9. CDR3: CASSAQGQDISNQPQHF. The CDR3 DNA reads TGTGCCAGCAGTGCTCAAGGACAGGACATTAGCAATCAGCCCCAGCATTTT.

The chain links TRBV2 to TRBJ2-5, with 10 bases that match TRBD1. V was pared by 8 bases and J by 3 bases, with 3 bases of the junction left unmatched. This CDR3 contains 13 residues. Germline V gene sequence: CDR1 SNHLY, CDR2 FYNNEI. CDR3 sequence: CASEGTGEETQYF. The DNA for the CDR3 is TGTGCCAGCGAGGGGACAGGGGAAGAGACCCAGTACTTC.

V gene TRBV27 combines with J gene TRBJ2-5; 10 bases are shared with TRBD1. Trimming cost V 5 bases and J 5 bases; bases outside gene matches: 11. CDR1 and CDR2 from the germline V gene are MNHEY and SMNVEV (reference sequence). The CDR3 runs to 16 residues. CDR3 coding DNA: TGTGCCAGCAGTCCCCGGGACAGGGGCCTACTGGAGACCCAGTACTTC. Protein sequence: CASSPRDRGLLETQYF.

The chain is built from TRBV7-6 and TRBJ1-1; 7 bases match TRBD1. Germline CDR1 reads SGHVS; CDR2 reads FNYEAQ. This CDR3 region has 15 residues. J was trimmed by 1 base and V by 0 bases; bases with no gene match: 2. CDR3: CASSLATGENTEAFF. CDR3 DNA sequence: TGTGCCAGCAGCTTAGCAACAGGGGAGAACACTGAAGCTTTCTTT.